This TCR beta chain was sequenced during a study of blood T cells in healthy people across ages. As concerns this clonotype: A read error may be the cause here, since a much bigger clone is one base away.

Donor samples were obtained from healthy Caucasian individuals from Russia, aged roughly 6 to 90. A sample-barcoded 5' primer and a J-beta primer mix were used in a second PCR of roughly 7 to 12 cycles. TCRdb called the 5' RACE reads again in MiXCR, with one record for every CDR3 protein. The data hold about 810,000 distinct CDR3 sequences, with approximately 35% observed a single time. V dropped 3 bases and J dropped 11 bases, with 20 bases sitting between them. The CDR3 is 14 amino acids. Germline CDR1 reads SGHDT; CDR2 reads YYEEEE. This TCR was recovered from a man between 18 and 29 years old in good health. Input material: blood. The rearrangement links TRBV5-6 to TRBJ2-5; unclear D gene. CDR3 in amino acids: CASSYDTSGNEQYF. The CDR3 DNA is TGTGCCAGCAGCTACGACACCTCGGGCAATGAGCAGTACTTC.